These T cell receptor beta chains were read from a single sample in a study of T cells after yellow fever vaccination. One entry per CDR3 protein results from TCRdb running MiXCR on the 5' RACE reads. The table shows 95,000 to 150,000 distinct CDR3 sequences, with more than 7.5% occurring only once. The specimen was CD8+ T cells sorted from PBMCs, collected on the day of the yellow fever booster vaccination. The receptor source for this set is a man in his late teens or twenties who received the YFV17D yellow fever vaccine. The CDR3 runs from the conserved cysteine through the conserved F or W. Fields, in order: V gene, clone size, J gene, D gene, CDR3 protein, CDR3 DNA. D genes are given only for firm matches. The listing skips clone size in some rows; elsewhere it reads once, few, many or a size class.

>TRBV20-1|-|TRBJ1-2|-
CSAVNYGYTF
TGCAGTGCCGTAAACTATGGCTACACCTTC
>TRBV7-6|-|TRBJ2-7|TRBD1
CASSLGRGPNYEQYF
TGTGCCAGCAGCTTAGGTAGGGGGCCGAACTACGAGCAGTACTTC
>TRBV7-9|-|TRBJ2-1|-
CASSRTPQMTNEQFF
TGTGCCAGCAGCCGTACTCCCCAGATGACCAATGAGCAGTTCTTC
>TRBV6-6|few|TRBJ2-1|TRBD2
CASSSGGAGYEQFF
TGTGCCAGCAGCTCGGGAGGGGCTGGCTATGAGCAGTTCTTC
>TRBV5-6|many|TRBJ2-7|-
CASSLHLDTYEQYF
TGTGCCAGCAGCTTGCATCTGGATACCTACGAGCAGTACTTC
>TRBV19|few|TRBJ1-1|-
CASSAAMNTEAFF
TGTGCCAGTAGTGCAGCCATGAACACTGAAGCTTTCTTT
>TRBV2|-|TRBJ2-5|TRBD2
CASSSGTSGRYQETQYF
TGTGCCAGCAGTTCCGGGACTAGCGGGCGTTACCAAGAGACCCAGTACTTC
>TRBV4-1|-|TRBJ1-5|-
CASSQDTGSNQPQHF
TGCGCCAGCAGCCAAGATACAGGCAGCAATCAGCCCCAGCATTTT
>TRBV13|-|TRBJ2-3|TRBD2
CASSSKRGGNTQYF
TGTGCCAGCAGCTCGAAGCGGGGGGGGAATACGCAGTATTTT
>TRBV11-2|few|TRBJ2-6|TRBD1
CASSSTITRQGWTSGANVLTF
TGTGCCAGCAGCTCCACCATTACTAGACAGGGTTGGACCTCTGGGGCCAACGTCCTGACTTTC
>TRBV15|many|TRBJ2-2|-
CATSSRVAPNTGELFF
TGTGCCACAAGTTCCCGGGTGGCCCCGAACACCGGGGAGCTGTTTTTT
>TRBV15|few|TRBJ1-4|TRBD1
CATSRRGPTNEKLFF
TGTGCCACCAGCAGAAGGGGGCCAACTAATGAAAAACTGTTTTTT
>TRBV7-9|few|TRBJ2-7|-
CASSLTGGRSSYEQYF
TGTGCCAGCAGCTTGACGGGTGGGAGGAGCTCCTACGAGCAGTACTTC
>TRBV7-8|-|TRBJ2-1|-
CASRGTWYGYNEQFF
TGTGCCAGCAGGGGGACTTGGTACGGCTACAATGAGCAGTTCTTC
>TRBV28|few|TRBJ2-1|TRBD2
CASSERGPSYNEQFF
TGTGCCAGCAGTGAGCGGGGCCCCTCCTACAATGAGCAGTTCTTC
>TRBV6-5|-|TRBJ2-4|-
CASRLENIQYF
TGTGCCAGCAGACTGGAAAACATTCAGTACTTC
>TRBV7-9|many|TRBJ2-1|TRBD2
CASSLFGTSGGAHNEQFF
TGTGCCAGCAGCTTATTCGGGACTAGCGGGGGGGCCCACAATGAGCAGTTCTTC
>TRBV18|few|TRBJ2-7|TRBD1
CASCSGTGDYEQYF
TGTGCCAGCTGCTCCGGGACAGGGGACTACGAGCAGTACTTC
>TRBV7-6|-|TRBJ1-4|-
CASSLPYSTTNEKLFF
TGTGCCAGCAGCTTACCTTACAGTACAACTAATGAAAAACTGTTTTTT
>TRBV7-2|few|TRBJ2-1|-
CASSLLVAYNEQFF
TGTGCCAGCAGCTTATTGGTAGCCTACAATGAGCAGTTCTTC
>TRBV23-1|many|TRBJ2-1|-
CASSDGFREQFF
TGCGCCAGCAGTGACGGGTTCCGTGAGCAGTTCTTC
>TRBV10-3|many|TRBJ1-2|-
CAISSGDYGYTF
TGTGCCATCAGTTCAGGGGACTATGGCTACACCTTC
>TRBV28|-|TRBJ2-5|-
CASSFISPFSRGYVETQYF
TGTGCCAGCAGTTTTATCTCTCCCTTTTCGCGGGGTTACGTGGAGACCCAGTACTTC
>TRBV15|-|TRBJ1-6|-
CATSSRRGNSPLHF
TGTGCCACCAGCTCACGTCGGGGGAATTCACCCCTCCACTTT
>TRBV4-1|few|TRBJ2-5|-
CASSQDAGQQETQYF
TGCGCCAGCAGCCAAGATGCGGGACAGCAAGAGACCCAGTACTTC
>TRBV13|-|TRBJ1-1|TRBD1
CASSADRGKFTEAFF
TGTGCCAGCAGCGCTGACAGGGGCAAGTTCACTGAAGCTTTCTTT
>TRBV12-3/TRBV12-4|few|TRBJ2-3|TRBD2
CASHRNRGGTDTQYF
TGTGCCAGCCACCGTAATCGGGGGGGCACAGATACGCAGTATTTT
>TRBV27|few|TRBJ1-5|-
CASSPERYSNQPQHF
TGTGCCAGCAGCCCCGAGAGGTATAGCAATCAGCCCCAGCATTTT
>TRBV29-1|many|TRBJ2-1|-
CSVSRDNNEQFF
TGCAGCGTGTCCCGGGACAACAATGAGCAGTTCTTC
>TRBV5-6|few|TRBJ2-1|-
CASSSSDRYNEQFF
TGTGCCAGCAGCTCGTCGGACCGGTACAATGAGCAGTTCTTC
>TRBV4-3|few|TRBJ2-1|-
CASSQLRGGFYEQFF
TGCGCCAGCAGCCAACTGAGGGGGGGCTTCTATGAGCAGTTCTTC
>TRBV7-8|few|TRBJ2-5|TRBD1
CASSLRGTGEETQYF
TGTGCCAGCAGCTTACGCGGGACAGGGGAAGAGACCCAGTACTTC
>TRBV5-1|-|TRBJ2-2|TRBD1
CASSLPGQGGGGELFF
TGCGCCAGCAGCTTACCGGGACAGGGAGGTGGCGGGGAGCTGTTTTTT
>TRBV12-3/TRBV12-4|-|TRBJ1-4|-
CASSLAAGVGEKLFF
TGTGCCAGCAGTTTAGCGGCAGGGGTAGGGGAAAAACTGTTTTTT
>TRBV20-1|-|TRBJ1-2|-
CSAPTGDNYGYTF
TGCAGTGCTCCAACCGGGGACAATTATGGCTACACCTTC
>TRBV20-1|many|TRBJ2-7|TRBD1
CSAHAGTGGNEQYF
TGCAGTGCTCACGCCGGGACAGGGGGAAACGAGCAGTACTTC
>TRBV5-1|many|TRBJ2-1|-
CASSYRGSSYNEQFF
TGCGCCAGCAGTTACCGGGGGAGCTCCTACAATGAGCAGTTCTTC
>TRBV9|many|TRBJ2-7|-
CASSDRQDGYEQYF
TGTGCCAGCAGCGATCGACAGGACGGCTACGAGCAGTACTTC
>TRBV10-2|-|TRBJ2-7|-
CASSESGIDWEQYF
TGCGCCAGCAGTGAGTCAGGTATAGATTGGGAGCAGTACTTC
>TRBV7-9|few|TRBJ1-3|-
CASSLAYGYGNTIYF
TGTGCCAGCAGCTTAGCGTACGGTTATGGAAACACCATATATTTT
>TRBV4-1|few|TRBJ2-2|-
CASSQDPPGANTGELFF
TGCGCCAGCAGCCAAGATCCACCTGGCGCGAACACCGGAGAGCTGTTTTTT
>TRBV7-2|many|TRBJ1-1|-
CASSIGPNTEAFF
TGTGCCAGCAGTATTGGACCTAACACTGAAGCTTTCTTT
>TRBV20-1|-|TRBJ2-5|TRBD1
CSAREDRGERETQYF
TGCAGTGCTAGAGAGGACAGGGGGGAGCGAGAGACCCAGTACTTC
>TRBV7-6|-|TRBJ1-3|-
CASSLGVEGWSTGNTIYF
TGTGCCAGCAGCTTAGGTGTAGAGGGTTGGAGCACTGGAAACACCATATATTTT
>TRBV9|few|TRBJ1-6|TRBD1
CASSTTPGQGSPLHF
TGTGCCAGCAGCACCACACCGGGACAGGGCTCACCCCTCCACTTT
>TRBV7-2|few|TRBJ1-2|-
CASVAGEGYTF
TGTGCCAGCGTGGCGGGGGAGGGCTACACCTTC
>TRBV20-1|many|TRBJ1-2|-
CSANSPGDYGYTF
TGCAGTGCTAACAGCCCCGGGGACTATGGCTACACCTTC
>TRBV5-1|-|TRBJ2-5|-
CASHGSPGTQETQYF
TGCGCCAGCCATGGGAGCCCCGGGACTCAAGAGACCCAGTACTTC
>TRBV4-3|-|TRBJ2-1|-
CASSHPYTEQFF
TGCGCCAGCAGCCACCCTTACACTGAGCAGTTCTTC
>TRBV9|many|TRBJ2-1|-
CASSVEGTHNEQFF
TGTGCCAGCAGCGTAGAGGGGACCCACAATGAGCAGTTCTTC
>TRBV20-1|-|TRBJ2-3|TRBD2
CSAREGGGDTQYF
TGCAGTGCTAGAGAGGGCGGGGGAGATACGCAGTATTTT